The entry below gives a single T cell receptor (beta chain) sequence along with its context. At the DNA level, this CDR3 is encoded by other sequences in the same sample as well. Trimming cost V 0 bases and J 7 bases, with 10 bases left between them. Per the germline V gene, CDR1 is SGHTA and CDR2 is FQGNSA. This CDR3 has 14 amino acids. The data are from a study of blood T cell repertoires in COVID-19. Study summary: The origin of the acute and convalescent COVID-19 samples was the United States, Italy and Spain. In each case, the material was cDNA or gDNA derived from T cells, B-cell-depleted T cells, or PBMCs.

Repertoires were generated with immunoSEQ multiplex PCR, while TCRdb's copy carries only in-frame clones and drops some. Here the sample spans some 150,000 clones, 80% to 85% being singletons. The chain is built from TRBV7-2 and TRBJ1-5; D may be TRBD1 (5 bases). The sequencing sample was made of peripheral blood. This receptor was identified in a woman aged 55-70 years with acute or convalescent COVID-19. The chain's CDR3 is CASSLAWAGQPQHF. The CDR3 DNA reads TGTGCCAGCAGCTTAGCCTGGGCAGGGCAGCCCCAGCATTTT. The entire variable domain, with the rest obtained from reference TRBV7-2 and TRBJ1-5, is as follows: GAGVSQSPSNKVTEKGKDVELRCDPISGHTALYWYRQSLGQGLEFLIYFQGNSAPDKSGLPSDRFSAERTGGSVSTLTIQRTQQEDSAVYLCASSLAWAGQPQHFGDGTRLSIL.